These 27 T cell receptor beta chains share one sample of origin, sequenced in a study of T-cell memory formation after mild COVID-19. TCRdb independently ran MiXCR on the 5' RACE reads; one entry per CDR3 protein. This sample has approximately 260,000 distinct CDR3 sequences, with more than 15% found just once. The source material was PBMCs or a T cell subset sorted from them (not recorded which). These receptors came from a man younger than 35 who had mild COVID-19 (a few samples of this study predate the infection). Cell type and time point are not known.

In this sample, this clonotype turned up a few times. The V and J genes are TRBV12-3 or TRBV12-4 and TRBJ1-1; TRBD1 might be the D (5 bases). The CDR3 length is 13 residues. With 6 bases removed from V and 5 bases from J, the gap between germline ends came to 13 bases. CDR3 bases: TGTGCCAGCAGCTCGAACCGGGGGACTGAAGCTTTCTTT. It yields the protein CASSSNRGTEAFF.

This chain joins TRBV5-8 and TRBJ2-7; TRBD1 matches 10 bases. Germline CDR1 and CDR2: SGHTS and YDEGEE. With 0 bases clipped from V and 4 bases from J, the junction kept 4 bases outside the gene matches. This CDR3 contains 15 residues. Here the CDR3 DNA reads TGTGCCAGCAGCTTGGCCTGGGACAGGGGTTACGAGCAGTACTTC. This gives the protein CASSLAWDRGYEQYF.

The rearrangement joins TRBV19 to TRBJ2-7; D might be TRBD1 or TRBD2, each matching 5 bases. CDR1 and CDR2 from the germline V gene are LNHDA and SQIVND (reference sequence). V was trimmed by 4 bases and J by 6 bases, leaving 13 bases between them. The CDR3 is 13 residues long. CDR3 DNA sequence: TGTGCCAGTAGTACTACCACAGGAGGCGAGCAGTACTTC. Amino acid sequence: CASSTTTGGEQYF.

The V call is TRBV12-3 or TRBV12-4, the J call TRBJ2-5; 7 bases are shared with TRBD1. V shed 3 bases, J shed 1 base, and the junction held 2 bases outside the gene matches. The CDR3 extends over 14 amino acids. CDR3 bases: TGTGCCAGCAGTTTTGGGGACAGCCAAGAGACCCAGTACTTC. This translates into CASSFGDSQETQYF.

CDR3 in amino acids: CASTVTGTYEQYF. CDR3 nucleotide sequence: TGTGCCAGCACCGTCACAGGGACCTACGAGCAGTACTTC. The chain carries TRBV12-3 or TRBV12-4 and TRBJ2-7; tentatively, D is TRBD1 (6 bases). The CDR3 is made up of 13 amino acids. V was clipped by 7 bases and J by 2 bases, with 12 bases between them.

The CDR3 protein is CASSQGVERTNQPQHF. As DNA, the CDR3 is TGTGCCAGCAGCCAAGGAGTAGAGAGGACTAATCAGCCCCAGCATTTT. This chain joins TRBV4-2 and TRBJ1-5; D gene ambiguous. This CDR3 has 16 amino acids. V was cut by 1 base and J by 4 bases, with 14 bases left in between. Per the germline V gene, CDR1 is LGHNA and CDR2 is YNFKEQ.

The V gene is TRBV7-6, the J gene TRBJ2-1, with 11 bases aligning to TRBD2. The CDR3 has 15 amino acids. Germline-derived CDR1 and CDR2 are SGHVS and FNYEAQ. Trimming at V came to 3 bases and at J to 5 bases, leaving 3 bases not matched to a gene. The CDR3 protein is CASSFELAGDNEQFF. The CDR3 nucleotides read TGTGCCAGCAGCTTTGAACTAGCGGGGGACAATGAGCAGTTCTTC.

This clonotype was detected only a few times. The chain employs TRBV2 and TRBJ2-7, with D perhaps TRBD1 (6 bases). The ends were cut back, 3 bases at V and 0 bases at J, with 9 bases in the middle. The CDR3 sequence is 14 residues long. CDR1 and CDR2 from the germline V gene are SNHLY and FYNNEI. The CDR3 region has the DNA TGTGCCAGCAGTGATTCGGACAGCTCCTACGAGCAGTACGTC. Protein product: CASSDSDSSYEQYV.

This chain links TRBV4-3 with TRBJ1-6, with D perhaps TRBD1 (6 bases). The germline V gene encodes CDR1 LGHNA and CDR2 YSLEER. The V end was cut by 6 bases, the J end by 6 bases, with 9 bases between. The CDR3 covers 13 residues. The CDR3 nucleotides are TGCGCCAGCAGGGACAGTTTTAATTCACCCCTCCACTTT. This gives the protein CASRDSFNSPLHF.

The chain is built from TRBV7-3 and TRBJ2-1; 9 bases fit TRBD1. Germline V gene lookup returns CDR1 SGHTA and CDR2 FQGTGA. J lost 7 bases, V lost 4 bases, and 8 bases had no gene match. This CDR3 contains 15 residues. For the CDR3, the DNA is TGTGCCAGCAGCTCAGGGACAGGGTACGCAAATGAGCAGTTCTTC. Amino acids: CASSSGTGYANEQFF.

This clonotype was recorded many times. V is TRBV14 and J is TRBJ1-1; possibly TRBD1 for D (5 bases). CDR3 length equals 13 residues. CDR1 SGHDN and CDR2 FVKESK come from the germline V gene. Between the trimmed V and J ends, which lost 0 bases and 9 bases, there was a span of 11 bases. CDR3 loop: CASSQERQGQAFF. The DNA for the CDR3 is TGTGCCAGCAGCCAAGAACGCCAGGGTCAAGCTTTCTTT.

This clonotype was counted only a few times. This chain connects TRBV7-2 to TRBJ2-5; 7 positions match TRBD2. This CDR3 is built from 14 residues. The junction had 9 bases not matched to a gene; V was cut back by 6 bases and J by 5 bases. Germline-derived CDR1 and CDR2 are SGHTA and FQGNSA. The CDR3 DNA reads as TGTGCCAGCAGTTCCAACGGGAGGCGGGAGACCCAGTACTTC. Amino acids: CASSSNGRRETQYF.

In this sample, this clonotype turned up a few times. The V call is TRBV12-3 or TRBV12-4, the J call TRBJ1-2; TRBD1 might be the D (6 bases). This CDR3 is 12 amino acids long. Trimming stripped 6 bases from V and 4 bases from J, with 9 bases between. Here the CDR3 reads CASSGQLYGYTF. CDR3 in DNA: TGTGCCAGCAGCGGACAGCTCTATGGCTACACCTTC.

This sequence joins TRBV7-3 and TRBJ2-3; D unresolved. With 1 base removed from V and 9 bases from J, the gap between germline ends came to 11 bases. Germline V gene sequence: CDR1 SGHTA, CDR2 FQGTGA. There are 13 residues in the CDR3. The DNA of the CDR3 is TGTGCCAGCAGCTTAAGTCGAATGGAAACGCAGTATTTT. This translates into CASSLSRMETQYF.

This clonotype was seen a few times. The gene calls are TRBV21-1 and TRBJ1-5. TRBV21-1 is recorded as a pseudogene. The CDR3 covers 17 residues. CDR3: CASSKERSSEGNQPQHF. In nucleotides, the CDR3 is TGTGCCAGCAGCAAAGAGAGGAGTTCGGAGGGCAATCAGCCCCAGCATTTT.

The V call is TRBV2, the J call TRBJ2-7; no clear D. V lost 4 bases, J lost 1 base, and 11 bases lay in between. The CDR3 has 14 residues. Per the germline V gene, CDR1 is SNHLY and CDR2 is FYNNEI. The CDR3 here is CASSVESRSYEQYF. CDR3 DNA sequence: TGTGCCAGCAGTGTTGAGTCCAGGTCCTACGAGCAGTACTTC.

The chain uses TRBV12-3 or TRBV12-4 and TRBJ2-7; D remains unclear. The CDR3 totals 12 residues. Trimming cost V 6 bases and J 2 bases, with 8 bases left between them. The CDR3 protein is CASSTHPYEQYF. The CDR3, as DNA: TGTGCCAGCAGCACTCACCCCTACGAGCAGTACTTC.

This clonotype showed up just a few times. The rearrangement joins TRBV5-1 to TRBJ1-5; possibly TRBD1 for D (5 bases). Per the germline V gene, CDR1 is SGHRS and CDR2 is YFSETQ. The CDR3 spans 13 residues. V was trimmed by 1 base and J by 6 bases, leaving 8 bases between them. CDR3 DNA: TGCGCCAGCAGCTTGAGGGGCCGTCAGCCCCAGCATTTT. Translating it yields CASSLRGRQPQHF.

This clonotype was recorded a few times. V gene TRBV10-3 combines with J gene TRBJ2-3, with unresolved D. Germline-derived CDR1 and CDR2 are ENHRY and SYGVKD. The CDR3 sequence is 13 residues long. With 5 bases removed from V and 8 bases from J, the gap between germline ends came to 14 bases. CDR3 loop: CAISSDPAGTQYF. DNA for the CDR3: TGTGCCATCAGTTCAGACCCGGCCGGTACGCAGTATTTT.

This clonotype showed up just a few times. V is TRBV11-2 and J is TRBJ1-1; D perhaps matches TRBD1 (5 bases). Germline CDR1 is SGHAT and CDR2 is FQNNGV. The CDR3 length is 13 residues. Trimming removed 6 bases from V and 6 bases from J, with 14 bases in between. CDR3 amino acids: CASSRGSSSEAFF. Here the CDR3 DNA reads TGTGCCAGCAGTCGGGGGAGTAGCTCTGAAGCTTTCTTT. Full variable domain (outside the CDR3, taken from reference TRBV11-2 and TRBJ1-1): EAGVAQSPRYKIIEKRQSVAFWCNPISGHATLYWYQQILGQGPKLLIQFQNNGVVDDSQLPKDRFSAERLKGVDSTLKIQPAKLEDSAVYLCASSRGSSSEAFFGQGTRLTVV.

This rearrangement joins TRBV20-1 to TRBJ2-5, with TRBD1 as a possible D gene (5 bases). Trimming took off 5 bases at V and 14 bases at J, with 15 bases between the two ends. The CDR3 consists of 10 residues. Germline V gives CDR1 DFQATT, CDR2 SNEGSKA (reference sequence). CDR3 DNA: TGCAGTGCTGCCTATAACAGGCTCTACTTC. This translates into CSAAYNRLYF.

The sample holds a few counts of this clonotype. This rearrangement joins TRBV5-1 to TRBJ2-2; D may be TRBD1 or TRBD2 (5 bases each). Germline loops: CDR1 SGHRS, CDR2 YFSETQ. The CDR3 runs 16 residues. Trimming took 4 bases from V and 0 from J, leaving 13 bases between them. CDR3 loop: CASSMEVGANTGELFF. Here the CDR3 DNA reads TGCGCCAGCAGCATGGAGGTGGGGGCGAACACCGGGGAGCTGTTTTTT.

This clonotype was recorded only once. This sequence joins TRBV12-3 or TRBV12-4 and TRBJ2-5, with 8 bases that match TRBD2. Trimming cost V 6 bases and J 3 bases; bases outside gene matches: 9. The CDR3 is 15 amino acids. CDR3 protein: CASSGGRGAKETQYF. The CDR3 coding sequence is TGTGCCAGCAGCGGGGGGCGGGGGGCTAAAGAGACCCAGTACTTC.

CDR3 nucleotides: TGTGCCAGCAGCGAAAGGAGGGTGGCAGATACGCAGTATTTT. Translating it yields CASSERRVADTQYF. The rearrangement links TRBV11-2 to TRBJ2-3; D is perhaps TRBD2 (6 bases). The germline V gene encodes CDR1 SGHAT and CDR2 FQNNGV. Deletions cut 5 bases from V and 4 bases from J, with 13 bases between. The CDR3 has 14 amino acids.

The chain combines TRBV6-4 with TRBJ2-3; tentative D call: TRBD2 (7 bases). Trimming removed 2 bases from V and 8 bases from J, with 20 bases in between. Per the germline V gene, CDR1 is MRHNA and CDR2 is SNTAGT. The CDR3 totals 16 residues. CDR3 nucleotides: TGTGCCAGCAGTGACACCTTTGGAGGGGGGGCGCGTACGCAGTATTTT. It is translated as CASSDTFGGGARTQYF.

In its sample, this clonotype was seen many times. This rearrangement joins TRBV29-1 to TRBJ2-3; no clear D gene. CDR3 length equals 14 residues. Germline lookup yields CDR1 SQVTM and CDR2 ANQGSEA. Trimming left V 4 bases short and J 1 base short, with 12 bases between. In DNA form, the CDR3 reads TGCAGCGTTGGAGGTCTCGCGGGCACAGATACGCAGTATTTT. It yields the protein CSVGGLAGTDTQYF.

This clonotype was observed a handful of times. V gene TRBV6-5 combines with J gene TRBJ2-2, with D uncertain. Trimming removed 2 bases at V and 4 bases at J, with 11 bases between. This CDR3 is 15 amino acids long. CDR1 is MNHEY, CDR2 SVGAGI, per germline. The CDR3 bases are TGTGCCAGCAGTTACGCCAGACCATCCACCGGGGAGCTGTTTTTT. Translated: CASSYARPSTGELFF.